Listed below are T cell receptor beta chains from one sample, sequenced in a study of blood T cell repertoires in COVID-19. Assay: immunoSEQ multiplex PCR; the TCRdb copy retains only in-frame clones and omits some. The profile shows approximately 50,000 clones, around 90% of them singletons. Sequencing was done on a sample of peripheral blood. The receptors here all came from a man in his forties or fifties with active COVID-19. CDR3s include the opening cysteine and the closing phenylalanine or tryptophan. The order of the fields is D gene, V gene, J gene, CDR3 DNA, CDR3 protein. A D gene is named only where the DNA matches it firmly.

D: -; V: TRBV5-1; J: TRBJ1-1; DNA: TGCGCCACCAAATTGGGAGGGGCGGGGATGAACACTGAAGCTTTCTTT; CDR3: CATKLGGAGMNTEAFF
D: TRBD2; V: TRBV6-5; J: TRBJ2-2; DNA: TGTGCCAGCAGTTACAAGGGACTATTTGCCCCCGGGGAGCTGTTTTTT; CDR3: CASSYKGLFAPGELFF
D: -; V: TRBV5-4; J: TRBJ2-2; DNA: TGTGCCAGCAGCACTCGACAGGGACTAGGGGCCGGGGAGCTGTTTTTT; CDR3: CASSTRQGLGAGELFF
D: TRBD1; V: TRBV27; J: TRBJ1-2; DNA: TGTGCCAGCAGTCCAGGGACAGACTACTATGGCTACACCTTC; CDR3: CASSPGTDYYGYTF
D: -; V: TRBV27; J: TRBJ2-7; DNA: TGTGCCAGCAGTTTATCAGGGGGGGGCCTCTCCTACGAGCAGTACTTC; CDR3: CASSLSGGGLSYEQYF
D: -; V: TRBV7-2; J: TRBJ1-5; DNA: TGTGCCAGCAGCCCCCGTAGGGTCCAGGGTCAAGGCAATCAGCCCCAGCATTTT; CDR3: CASSPRRVQGQGNQPQHF
D: -; V: TRBV18; J: TRBJ2-7; DNA: TGTGCCAGCTCAGAAGACAGGCGTTCCTACGAGCAGTACTTC; CDR3: CASSEDRRSYEQYF
D: -; V: TRBV6-6; J: TRBJ1-1; DNA: TGTGCCAGCAGTTACGAGGGCATGAACACTGAAGCTTTCTTT; CDR3: CASSYEGMNTEAFF
D: -; V: TRBV12-3/TRBV12-4; J: TRBJ1-1; DNA: TGTGCCAGCAGTTTAGGTCAGGCGACTGAAGCTTTCTTT; CDR3: CASSLGQATEAFF
D: TRBD2; V: TRBV6-6; J: TRBJ2-1; DNA: TGTGCCAGCAGTTTCGGGACTAGCGATGAGCAGTTCTTC; CDR3: CASSFGTSDEQFF
D: TRBD2; V: TRBV7-2; J: TRBJ2-5; DNA: TGTGCCAGCAGCACCCTAGCGGGGGGGCAACAAGAGACCCAGTACTTC; CDR3: CASSTLAGGQQETQYF
D: TRBD1; V: TRBV19; J: TRBJ2-2; DNA: TGTGCCAGCAAGTTGACAGGGTGGGCCACCGGGGAGCTGTTTTTT; CDR3: CASKLTGWATGELFF
D: TRBD1; V: TRBV19; J: TRBJ2-7; DNA: TGTGCCAGTAGTCCCTGGGACAGGGGTAATTCCTACGAGCAGTACTTC; CDR3: CASSPWDRGNSYEQYF
D: TRBD1; V: TRBV7-9; J: TRBJ2-1; DNA: TGTGCCAGCAGATTTGACAGGGGGCCGTACAATGAGCAGTTCTTC; CDR3: CASRFDRGPYNEQFF